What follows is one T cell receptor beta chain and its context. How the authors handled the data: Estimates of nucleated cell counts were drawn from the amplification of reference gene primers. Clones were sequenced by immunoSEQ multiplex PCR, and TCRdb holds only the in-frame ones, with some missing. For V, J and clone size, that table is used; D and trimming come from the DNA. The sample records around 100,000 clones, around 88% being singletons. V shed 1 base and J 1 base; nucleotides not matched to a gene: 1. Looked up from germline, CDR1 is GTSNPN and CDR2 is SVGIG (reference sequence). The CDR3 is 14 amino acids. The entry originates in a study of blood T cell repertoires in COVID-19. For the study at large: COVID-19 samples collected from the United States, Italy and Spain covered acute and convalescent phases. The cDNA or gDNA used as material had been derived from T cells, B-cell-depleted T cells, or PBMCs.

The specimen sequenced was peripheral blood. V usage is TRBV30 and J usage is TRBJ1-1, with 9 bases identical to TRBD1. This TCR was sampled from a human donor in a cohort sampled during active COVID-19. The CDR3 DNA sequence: TGTGCCTGGAGTGAGGGACAGGGGAACACTGAAGCTTTCTTT. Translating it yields CAWSEGQGNTEAFF.